A selection of T cell receptor beta chains follows, all from one sample in a study of blood T cell repertoires in COVID-19. The table came from immunoSEQ multiplex PCR; TCRdb's copy has only in-frame clones and leaves some out. Among about 110,000 clones listed, nearly 90% were seen once. Material: peripheral blood. Receptors were obtained from a human donor in a cohort sampled during active COVID-19. Both conserved end residues are part of each CDR3. The D gene is left open where the match is weak. Clone size is shown for a subset of rows, as once, few, many or a class of expanded clone.

v_call	d_call	clone_size	j_call	cdr3_aa	cdr3_nt
TRBV11-2	-	few	TRBJ1-5	CASSRTGYQPQHF	TGTGCCAGCAGCCGTACAGGGTATCAGCCCCAGCATTTT
TRBV27	TRBD1	-	TRBJ1-1	CASSLSYRGTEAFF	TGTGCCAGCAGTTTATCGTACAGGGGGACTGAAGCTTTCTTT
TRBV19	-	-	TRBJ1-2	CASSWGGTDYGYTF	TGTGCCAGTAGTTGGGGAGGGACGGACTATGGCTACACCTTC
TRBV29-1	-	-	TRBJ1-1	CSVEGVHRAGGEAFF	TGCAGCGTTGAGGGGGTACACAGGGCCGGCGGTGAAGCTTTCTTT
TRBV19	TRBD1	once	TRBJ1-1	CASMNLGGQGVTEAFF	TGTGCCAGTATGAATCTGGGGGGACAGGGGGTGACTGAAGCTTTCTTT
TRBV5-1	-	-	TRBJ2-7	CASSVDSVYEQYF	TGCGCCAGCAGCGTAGACAGCGTCTACGAGCAGTACTTC
TRBV25-1	TRBD2	-	TRBJ2-7	CASSDSGGDYEQYF	TGTGCCAGCAGTGACTCTGGGGGGGACTACGAGCAGTACTTC
TRBV3-1/TRBV3-2	TRBD1	-	TRBJ1-3	CASSGRDRGNTIYF	TGTGCCAGCAGCGGCCGGGACAGAGGAAACACCATATATTTT
TRBV18	TRBD1	once	TRBJ1-5	CASSPDRAQPQHF	TGTGCCAGCTCACCAGACAGGGCTCAGCCCCAGCATTTT
TRBV7-6	TRBD2	-	TRBJ2-5	CASSLAGLDKTQYF	TGTGCCAGCAGCTTAGCGGGACTAGACAAGACCCAGTACTTC
TRBV5-5	TRBD1	once	TRBJ2-4	CASSQPDGTDNIQYF	TGTGCCAGCAGCCAACCTGACGGGACAGACAACATTCAGTACTTC
TRBV7-8	-	-	TRBJ2-3	CASSLVGGVRTDTQYF	TGTGCCAGCAGCTTAGTCGGCGGGGTACGCACAGATACGCAGTATTTT
TRBV19	-	-	TRBJ1-1	CASSISGANTEAFF	TGTGCCAGTAGTATATCAGGGGCGAACACTGAAGCTTTCTTT
TRBV5-1	-	-	TRBJ2-3	CASSLSPAVTGF	TGCGCCAGCAGCTTGAGCCCGGCAGTAACGGGTTTT
TRBV27	-	few	TRBJ1-2	CASSLRGDSFYGYTF	TGTGCCAGCAGTCTCCGTGGGGACTCCTTTTATGGCTACACCTTC
TRBV10-2	TRBD1	-	TRBJ1-1	CASIRDRETEAFF	TGCGCCAGCATTAGGGACAGGGAGACTGAAGCTTTCTTT
TRBV6-5	-	-	TRBJ2-6	CASRGYAAGANVLTF	TGTGCCAGCAGGGGTTATGCGGCTGGGGCCAACGTCCTGACTTTC
TRBV4-1	TRBD1	-	TRBJ1-2	CASSQAGQGGWEGYTF	TGCGCCAGCAGCCAGGCCGGACAGGGAGGGTGGGAAGGCTACACCTTC
TRBV6-5	-	-	TRBJ1-4	CASSSLGGYEEKLFF	TGTGCCAGCAGTTCACTTGGCGGTTACGAGGAAAAACTGTTTTTT
TRBV7-2	TRBD2	-	TRBJ2-2	CASSALAGGDTGELFF	TGTGCCAGCAGCGCACTAGCGGGAGGGGATACCGGGGAGCTGTTTTTT
TRBV28	TRBD1	-	TRBJ2-7	CASSRTHYTQGLGYEQYF	TGTGCCAGCAGTCGTACGCACTATACACAGGGGCTCGGCTACGAGCAGTACTTC
TRBV5-4	-	-	TRBJ2-1	CASSLVRGSEQFF	TGTGCCAGCAGCTTGGTTCGCGGTAGTGAGCAGTTCTTC
TRBV27	TRBD2	-	TRBJ2-3	CASSSLPGLLAGVMVGDTQYF	TGTGCCAGCAGTTCCCTCCCCGGTCTTTTAGCGGGAGTAATGGTGGGAGATACGCAGTATTTT
TRBV4-3	TRBD2	-	TRBJ2-3	CASSSPGTSGRGRTQYF	TGCGCCAGCAGCTCCCCCGGGACTAGCGGGAGAGGGCGTACGCAGTATTTT
TRBV7-3	TRBD1	-	TRBJ2-2	CASSPWTGHNTGELFF	TGTGCCAGCAGCCCTTGGACAGGGCATAACACCGGGGAGCTGTTTTTT
TRBV29-1	TRBD1	-	TRBJ2-7	CSAGQGAEQYF	TGCAGCGCAGGACAGGGGGCCGAGCAGTACTTC
TRBV14	TRBD2	-	TRBJ2-2	CASSQGAGEARVGTGELFF	TGTGCCAGCAGCCAAGGAGCGGGAGAAGCCCGAGTCGGCACCGGGGAGCTGTTTTTT
TRBV2	-	-	TRBJ2-7	CASRVVYEQYF	TGTGCCAGCAGGGTAGTCTACGAGCAGTACTTC
TRBV7-9	TRBD2	-	TRBJ2-2	CASRGRLAGGELFF	TGTGCCAGCAGGGGGAGACTAGCCGGCGGGGAGCTGTTTTTT
TRBV15	-	-	TRBJ1-1	CATSRANRGGGAEAFF	TGTGCCACCAGCAGAGCCAATCGGGGTGGAGGGGCTGAAGCTTTCTTT
TRBV19	TRBD1	once	TRBJ1-1	CASTFLSRDRDTEAFF	TGTGCCAGTACCTTCCTGTCCCGGGACAGGGACACTGAAGCTTTCTTT
TRBV24-1	TRBD1	-	TRBJ2-2	CATSFPGQGAITGELFF	TGTGCCACCAGTTTCCCGGGACAGGGGGCAATCACCGGGGAGCTGTTTTTT
TRBV5-8	-	-	TRBJ2-7	CASSLAPGSAYEQYF	TGTGCCAGCAGCTTGGCCCCAGGATCGGCCTACGAGCAGTACTTC
TRBV21-1	-	-	TRBJ1-5	CASSKRGGGQGINSNQPQHF	TGTGCCAGCAGCAAAAGGGGAGGGGGACAGGGAATAAATAGCAATCAGCCCCAGCATTTT
TRBV5-1	TRBD1	-	TRBJ2-7	CASSLGQGGDEQYF	TGCGCCAGCAGCTTAGGACAGGGAGGAGACGAGCAGTACTTC
TRBV19	-	-	TRBJ2-3	CASSIDYTQYF	TGTGCCAGTAGTATTGACTATACGCAGTATTTT
TRBV7-9	-	-	TRBJ1-1	CASSLTGTKNTEAFF	TGTGCCAGCAGCTTGACCGGAACTAAGAACACTGAAGCTTTCTTT
TRBV28	TRBD1	few	TRBJ1-6	CASTPGTANSPLHF	TGTGCCAGCACCCCCGGGACAGCCAATTCACCCCTCCACTTT
TRBV20-1	-	-	TRBJ1-1	CSGQENTEAFF	TGCAGTGGACAGGAGAACACTGAAGCTTTCTTT
TRBV3-1/TRBV3-2	TRBD1	-	TRBJ2-7	CASSQQTGRAYEQYF	TGTGCCAGCAGCCAACAGACAGGGCGAGCCTACGAGCAGTACTTC
TRBV6-6	TRBD1	-	TRBJ1-1	CASSYGTGVKAFF	TGTGCCAGCAGTTACGGGACAGGGGTTAAAGCTTTCTTT
TRBV5-6	TRBD2	-	TRBJ2-3	CASSLPSGLAGDRDTQYF	TGTGCCAGCAGCTTGCCCTCGGGACTAGCGGGAGACAGAGATACGCAGTATTTT
TRBV3-1/TRBV3-2	-	-	TRBJ1-1	CASSQVHTEAFF	TGTGCCAGCAGCCAAGTTCACACGGAAGCTTTCTTT
TRBV18	TRBD2	-	TRBJ2-5	CASSPLLAGVGETQYF	TGTGCCAGCTCACCACTTCTAGCGGGAGTTGGCGAGACCCAGTACTTC
TRBV28	TRBD2	-	TRBJ2-1	CASSFTAGGNRHYNEQFF	TGTGCCAGCAGTTTCACAGCGGGAGGGAATAGACATTACAATGAGCAGTTCTTC
TRBV3-1/TRBV3-2	-	-	TRBJ1-5	CASSQGTQAQPQHF	TGTGCCAGCAGCCAAGGTACTCAAGCCCAGCCCCAGCATTTT
TRBV9	-	-	TRBJ1-2	CASSVAASGSYGYTF	TGTGCCAGCAGCGTAGCTGCTTCGGGGAGCTATGGCTACACCTTC
TRBV5-1	-	few	TRBJ1-5	CASSRSGTQPQHF	TGCGCCAGCAGTCGGTCGGGAACTCAGCCCCAGCATTTT
TRBV6-6	-	-	TRBJ2-7	CASSYSTYEQYF	TGTGCCAGCAGTTACTCGACTTACGAGCAGTACTTC
TRBV18	TRBD2	-	TRBJ2-1	CASSLVLAGDDSEQFF	TGTGCCAGCTCTCTCGTACTAGCGGGAGATGATAGTGAGCAGTTCTTC
TRBV7-3	-	once	TRBJ2-5	CASSPFRGQETQYF	TGTGCCAGCAGCCCCTTCCGGGGTCAAGAGACCCAGTACTTC
TRBV4-3	TRBD2	few	TRBJ2-7	CASSRGTSDSYEQYF	TGCGCCAGCAGCCGCGGGACTAGCGACTCCTACGAGCAGTACTTC
TRBV11-2	-	-	TRBJ2-7	CASSSQAQGSSYEQYF	TGTGCCAGCAGCTCCCAAGCGCAGGGTAGCTCCTACGAGCAGTACTTC
TRBV6-5	-	-	TRBJ1-1	CASSYSTGFHTEAFF	TGTGCCAGCAGTTACTCGACAGGCTTTCACACTGAAGCTTTCTTT
TRBV19	TRBD1	once	TRBJ2-7	CASSLPGQGVYEQYF	TGTGCCAGTAGTCTTCCGGGACAGGGGGTCTACGAGCAGTACTTC
TRBV5-4	TRBD2	-	TRBJ2-1	CASSLADSGVGNEQFF	TGTGCCAGCAGCTTGGCCGACAGCGGGGTCGGCAATGAGCAGTTCTTC
TRBV7-3	-	-	TRBJ2-3	CASSLTRDRPDTQYF	TGTGCCAGCAGCTTAACGAGGGATCGGCCAGATACGCAGTATTTT